These 15 T cell receptor beta chains were all obtained from the same sample, sequenced in a study of Ad26.COV2.S vaccination and SARS-CoV-2 variants. Produced via immunoSEQ multiplex PCR; TCRdb's table is partial and in-frame only. This sample has under 550,000 clones; approximately 87% occur once, and the top ten carry 3.5% to 4%. Treatment meaning: about 20 received Ad26.COV2.S at low or high dose, single or two shots; several received placebo; per-sample allocation not given. Collection of samples fell on day 63 after the first vaccine or placebo injection. Sequencing used peripheral blood, obtained in a trial of Ad26.COV2.S vaccine versus placebo. The receptor set was obtained from a person between 18 and 65 years old who received the Ad26.COV2.S COVID-19 vaccine or a placebo.

This chain uses TRBV9 with TRBJ1-2; TRBD1 might be the D (5 bases). This CDR3 has 12 residues. Germline CDR1 reads SGDLS; CDR2 reads YYNGEE. The V gene lost 3 bases and the J gene lost 2 bases, with 5 bases spanning the gap. CDR3 sequence (DNA): TGTGCCAGCAGCGGGACAAACTATGGCTACACCTTC. Amino acids: CASSGTNYGYTF.

The rearrangement links TRBV7-3 to TRBJ2-7; perhaps TRBD2 as D (6 bases). V lost 5 bases and J 2 bases, leaving 16 bases between the germline ends. CDR1 SGHTA and CDR2 FQGTGA come from the germline V gene. This CDR3 is 15 amino acids long. DNA of the CDR3: TGTGCCAGCAGCCCCCTGGGAGGAGGAACCTACGAGCAGTACTTC. Its protein product is CASSPLGGGTYEQYF.

The rearrangement joins TRBV6-6 to TRBJ1-1; D might be TRBD1 (5 bases). Trimming shortened V by 1 base and J by 5 bases, and 14 bases separated the two germline ends. CDR3 length: 15 amino acids. CDR1 and CDR2 from the germline V gene are MNHNY and SVGAGI (reference sequence). The CDR3 region has the DNA TGTGCCAGCAGTTACTTAACGACAGCGGCGACTGAAGCTTTCTTT. It translates to CASSYLTTAATEAFF.

This clone was picked up a small number of times. This chain links TRBV11-2 with TRBJ1-3; D call uncertain. The CDR3 is 16 residues long. V gave up 0 bases and J gave up 8 bases, with 17 bases separating them. Germline assignment: CDR1 SGHAT and CDR2 FQNNGV. CDR3 DNA sequence: TGTGCCAGCAGCTTAGACCCAGGAGGGTTGACGGACACCATATATTTT. This sequence encodes CASSLDPGGLTDTIYF.

This chain connects TRBV6-5 to TRBJ2-7; 7 positions agree with TRBD1. The CDR3 is 14 amino acids. CDR1 is MNHEY, CDR2 SVGAGI, per germline. Losses at the gene ends were 6 bases for V and 7 bases for J; bases not matched to a gene: 12. CDR3 nucleotides: TGTGCCAGCAGCCGACAGGGAAAGCGTCGGGAGCAGTACTTC. Encoded protein: CASSRQGKRREQYF.

This sequence joins TRBV29-1 and TRBJ1-2; D ambiguous. Per the germline V gene, CDR1 is SQVTM and CDR2 is ANQGSEA. V was pared by 6 bases and J by 10 bases, with 15 bases between. The CDR3 consists of 11 residues. In nucleotides, the CDR3 is TGCAGCGTGGCCGGGATTACAGACTACACCTTC. Residues: CSVAGITDYTF. Complete variable domain (other parts from reference TRBV29-1 and TRBJ1-2): SAVISQKPSRDICQRGTSLTIQCQVDSQVTMMFWYRQQPGQSLTLIATANQGSEATYESGFVIDKFPISRPNLTFSTLTVSNMSPEDSSIYLCSVAGITDYTFGSGTRLTVV.

This clone was seen once. The genes are TRBV6-5 and TRBJ2-1, with 11 bases that match TRBD2. V trimming: 5 bases; J trimming: 5 bases; junction bases outside the gene matches: 5. Per germline, CDR1 MNHEY and CDR2 SVGAGI. This CDR3 has 15 residues. For the CDR3, the DNA is TGTGCCAGCAGTCGACTAGCGGGGACCAACAATGAGCAGTTCTTC. Residues: CASSRLAGTNNEQFF.

The chain recombines TRBV27 with TRBJ2-7; 8 bases line up with TRBD2. Germline lookup yields CDR1 MNHEY and CDR2 SMNVEV (reference sequence). V trimming: 6 bases; J trimming: 3 bases; junction bases outside the gene matches: 13. The CDR3 length is 16 residues. Here the CDR3 reads CASRVSILAEYYEQYF. DNA for the CDR3: TGTGCCAGCAGAGTTTCGATACTAGCGGAGTACTACGAGCAGTACTTC.

The J gene is TRBJ1-4, the V gene TRBV6-6, with TRBD1 matching 7 bases. From germline, CDR1 is MNHNY and CDR2 SVGAGI (reference sequence). Trimming removed 2 bases from V and 4 bases from J; junction bases left unmatched: 4. CDR3 length: 15 residues. The CDR3 bases are TGTGCCAGCAGTTACCGCCGGGACAGTAATGAAAAACTGTTTTTT. It is translated as CASSYRRDSNEKLFF.

The rearrangement uses TRBV5-6 and TRBJ2-2; a weak D match, TRBD2 (5 bases). The germline V gene encodes CDR1 SGHDT and CDR2 YYEEEE. This CDR3 is built from 14 residues. Trimming stripped 0 bases from V and 6 bases from J, with 9 bases between. DNA for the CDR3: TGTGCCAGCAGCTTGGCCGGGGTGGCCGGGGAGCTGTTTTTT. It codes for CASSLAGVAGELFF.

The chain links TRBV18 to TRBJ1-3, with 8 bases fitting TRBD1. CDR3 length: 16 amino acids. After removal of 3 bases from V and 0 bases from J, the junction contained 4 bases not matched to a gene. Per germline, CDR1 KGHSH and CDR2 LQKENI. CDR3 protein: CASSPRQGNSGNTIYF. CDR3 sequence (DNA): TGTGCCAGCTCACCGAGACAGGGGAACTCTGGAAACACCATATATTTT. The whole variable domain, remainder taken from reference TRBV18 and TRBJ1-3, is NAGVMQNPRHLVRRRGQEARLRCSPMKGHSHVYWYRQLPEEGLKFMVYLQKENIIDESGMPKERFSAEFPKEGPSILRIQQVVRGDSAAYFCASSPRQGNSGNTIYFGEGSWLTVV.

This chain uses TRBV28 with TRBJ1-5; 10 bases are shared with TRBD1. Germline CDR1 and CDR2: MDHEN and SYDVKM. This CDR3 region has 13 residues. The trim removed 10 bases at V and 6 bases at J, leaving 6 bases unmatched. The CDR3 DNA sequence: TGTGCCACCATGACAGGGGGCACTCAGCCCCAGCATTTT. It yields the protein CATMTGGTQPQHF.

The genes are TRBV11-2 and TRBJ1-2; 9 bases match TRBD1. Germline trimming cut 5 bases from V and 6 bases from J; bases unmatched to any gene: 13. This CDR3 has 16 residues. Looked up from germline, CDR1 is SGHAT and CDR2 is FQNNGV. CDR3 sequence (DNA): TGTGCCAGCAGCCCGGTCGAGTACAGGGGGCGGGATGGCTACACCTTC. Translation: CASSPVEYRGRDGYTF.

J is TRBJ1-6 and V is TRBV4-3; the D is unclear. CDR3 length: 16 amino acids. The germline CDR1 and CDR2 sequences are LGHNA and YSLEER. Deletions cut 0 bases from V and 7 bases from J, with 13 bases between. The CDR3 reads CASSQEPPPANSPLHF. For the CDR3, the DNA is TGCGCCAGCAGCCAAGAACCCCCCCCTGCGAATTCACCCCTCCACTTT.

This chain uses TRBV30 with TRBJ1-1, with unresolved D. This CDR3 contains 13 residues. The V gene's germline CDR1 is GTSNPN and CDR2 SVGIG (reference sequence). V gave up 2 bases and J gave up 3 bases, with 10 bases separating them. CDR3 bases: TGTGCCTGGAGTAACGGGATGGACACTGAAGCTTTCTTT. Residues: CAWSNGMDTEAFF.